Listed here are 32 T cell receptor beta chains from one sample, sequenced in a study of cytomegalovirus exposure and HLA in healthy donors. The PCR used 60 Vbeta and 13 Jbeta primers. This table comes from immunoSEQ multiplex PCR, and its TCRdb copy is limited to in-frame clones, with some not included. The sample gives about 77,000 clones, around 78% of which show up once; almost 4.5% is in the top ten. The specimen was PBMCs. Receptor source: a middle-aged man in good health and CMV-seronegative.

The chain uses TRBV27 and TRBJ2-3, with TRBD2 matching 12 bases. The CDR3 has 17 amino acids. Germline V gives CDR1 MNHEY, CDR2 SMNVEV (reference sequence). V was clipped by 5 bases and J by 2 bases; unmatched bases: 8. CDR3 sequence reads: CASSPRLAGAPTDTQYF. Here the CDR3 DNA reads TGTGCCAGCAGTCCGCGACTAGCGGGAGCGCCCACAGATACGCAGTATTTT.

The chain has TRBV16 and TRBJ2-7; tentatively, D is TRBD2 (5 bases). The CDR3 has 14 amino acids. From germline, CDR1 is KGHSY and CDR2 FQNENV. The V and J ends lost 0 bases and 6 bases respectively, with 12 bases between them. This CDR3 reads CASSQSGELSEQYF. The CDR3, as DNA: TGTGCCAGCAGCCAATCGGGAGAACTGAGCGAGCAGTACTTC.

This rearrangement joins TRBV7-2 to TRBJ1-4; TRBD1 aligns across 7 bases. This CDR3 spans 14 amino acids. The germline gives CDR1 SGHTA, CDR2 FQGNSA. Germline trimming cut 5 bases from V and 5 bases from J; bases unmatched to any gene: 5. In DNA form, the CDR3 reads TGTGCCAGCAGCGAGAACAGGGGAAATGAAAAACTGTTTTTT. It yields the protein CASSENRGNEKLFF.

This CDR3 reads CATSKWPDSSYGYTF. The CDR3 DNA is TGTGCCACCAGCAAGTGGCCTGACAGCTCCTATGGCTACACCTTC. This sequence joins TRBV15 and TRBJ1-2; TRBD1 might be the D (5 bases). The CDR3 has 15 amino acids. Germline V gives CDR1 LNHNV, CDR2 YYDKDF (reference sequence). V dropped 4 bases and J dropped 4 bases, with 16 bases sitting between them.

The chain recombines TRBV5-1 with TRBJ2-1; 7 bases agree with TRBD1. Germline-derived CDR1 and CDR2 are SGHRS and YFSETQ. CDR3 length: 13 residues. V shed 4 bases, J shed 5 bases, and the junction held 3 bases outside the gene matches. CDR3 protein: CASSMGQHNEQFF. CDR3 sequence (DNA): TGCGCCAGCAGCATGGGACAGCACAATGAGCAGTTCTTC.

The chain couples TRBV19 to TRBJ2-3; 7 bases are a match to TRBD2. CDR3 length: 17 amino acids. V shed 6 bases, J shed 0 bases, and the junction held 12 bases outside the gene matches. CDR1 LNHDA and CDR2 SQIVND come from the germline V gene (reference sequence). The CDR3 sequence is CASSRPVGGTSTDTQYF. The DNA of the CDR3 is TGTGCCAGTAGCAGACCTGTCGGGGGGACTAGCACAGATACGCAGTATTTT.

This clone was detected only a few times. The CDR3 DNA sequence: TGTGCCAGCCAGGGACACCAGAACACTGAAGCTTTCTTT. It yields the protein CASQGHQNTEAFF. The rearrangement joins TRBV6-1 to TRBJ1-1; D is perhaps TRBD1 (6 bases). The CDR3 contains 13 residues. V dropped 8 bases and J dropped 1 base, with 11 bases sitting between them. The germline V gene encodes CDR1 MNHNS and CDR2 SASEGT.

This chain links TRBV5-4 with TRBJ2-6; D call uncertain. This CDR3 comprises 15 residues. Trimming left V 1 base short and J 0 bases short, with 5 bases between. Germline-derived CDR1 and CDR2 are SGHNT and YYREEE (reference sequence). The CDR3 bases are TGTGCCAGCAGCTTGACATCCTCTGGGGCCAACGTCCTGACTTTC. Its protein is CASSLTSSGANVLTF.

The rearrangement links TRBV6-5 to TRBJ1-2; D might be TRBD1 (5 bases). CDR1 and CDR2 (germline): MNHEY, SVGAGI. The CDR3 spans 14 residues. V lost 6 bases and J lost 4, with 15 bases in between. The CDR3 DNA reads as TGTGCCAGCAGCGATATATCAGGGATCTATGGCTACACCTTC. Translated, it gives CASSDISGIYGYTF.

The rearrangement links TRBV28 to TRBJ1-2, with D perhaps TRBD1 (6 bases). This CDR3 has 12 residues. V was clipped by 8 bases and J by 4 bases, with 11 bases between them. Per germline, CDR1 MDHEN and CDR2 SYDVKM. CDR3 protein: CASSGGAYGYTF. The CDR3 coding sequence is TGTGCCAGCTCCGGGGGGGCCTATGGCTACACCTTC.

The rearrangement joins TRBV18 to TRBJ2-1, with 11 bases identical to TRBD2. This CDR3 has 17 amino acids. Trimming cost V 6 bases and J 7 bases; bases outside gene matches: 14. Germline V CDR1 and CDR2: KGHSH, LQKENI. CDR3 DNA sequence: TGTGCCAGCTCCATGCTCACTAGCGGGAGTCTGATAAATGAGCAGTTCTTC. Translation: CASSMLTSGSLINEQFF.

Comments on this clone: The sample has other DNA sequences that encode this CDR3 too. This chain uses TRBV28 with TRBJ2-3, with 14 bases fitting TRBD2. The CDR3 totals 16 residues. The trim removed 5 bases at V and 4 bases at J, leaving 5 bases unmatched. Looked up from germline, CDR1 is MDHEN and CDR2 is SYDVKM. The CDR3 DNA is TGTGCCAGCAGTCCGAGACTAGCGGGAGGGCCAGATACGCAGTATTTT. It is translated as CASSPRLAGGPDTQYF.

The rearrangement uses TRBV9 and TRBJ1-2; D is undetermined. V lost 0 bases, J lost 1 base, and 7 bases lay in between. The CDR3 consists of 14 residues. Germline CDR1 and CDR2: SGDLS and YYNGEE. The chain's CDR3 is CASSVAPFNYGYTF. For the CDR3, the DNA is TGTGCCAGCAGCGTAGCTCCCTTTAACTATGGCTACACCTTC.

This clone was seen a few times. CDR3 sequence reads: CSTSTGGTVTEAFF. DNA for the CDR3: TGCAGCACGTCGACAGGGGGCACGGTCACTGAAGCTTTCTTT. The gene calls are TRBV29-1 and TRBJ1-1, with 10 bases fitting TRBD1. CDR3 length: 14 residues. Germline assignment: CDR1 SQVTM and CDR2 ANQGSEA. Germline trimming cut 8 bases from V and 4 bases from J; bases unmatched to any gene: 10.

As for this clone: Other DNA sequences in this specimen translate into the identical CDR3. The chain recombines TRBV30 with TRBJ2-3; 11 bases match TRBD2. J was trimmed by 6 bases and V by 1 base; bases with no gene match: 12. The CDR3 is made up of 17 amino acids. CDR1 and CDR2 from the germline V gene are GTSNPN and SVGIG (reference sequence). In DNA, the CDR3 is TGTGCCTGGAGTGCCGACCTTAGCGGGAGGGGGAGGGATACGCAGTATTTT. It specifies CAWSADLSGRGRDTQYF.

The V gene is TRBV28, the J gene TRBJ2-3; D possibly corresponds to TRBD1 (8 bases). The V gene lost 8 bases and the J gene lost 4 bases, with 19 bases spanning the gap. The CDR3 consists of 15 residues. Germline V gives CDR1 MDHEN, CDR2 SYDVKM. The CDR3 nucleotides are TGTGCCAGCTCATACTACAGGGGGGGCGCAGATACGCAGTATTTT. It encodes CASSYYRGGADTQYF.

This chain links TRBV27 with TRBJ2-7; 14 bases match TRBD2. V gave up 6 bases and J gave up 3 bases; unmatched junction bases: 13. The CDR3 has 18 amino acids. Germline V lookup: CDR1 MNHEY, CDR2 SMNVEV (reference sequence). The CDR3 nucleotides are TGTGCCAGCAGCCCCGGGACTAGCGGGAGCGGGGTAATCTACGAGCAGTACTTC. Its protein is CASSPGTSGSGVIYEQYF.

V is TRBV5-1 and J is TRBJ2-6; TRBD1 matches at 7 bases. The V and J ends lost 4 bases and 0 bases, in that order; junction bases with no gene match: 10. This CDR3 spans 18 amino acids. The germline gives CDR1 SGHRS, CDR2 YFSETQ. CDR3 protein: CASSPPLTGSSGANVLTF. The CDR3, as DNA: TGCGCCAGCAGCCCCCCCCTGACAGGGTCCTCTGGGGCCAACGTCCTGACTTTC.

The V and J genes are TRBV7-8 and TRBJ2-1; 7 bases fit TRBD2. This CDR3 comprises 18 residues. V dropped 5 bases and J dropped 9; count of bases not matched to a gene: 22. Germline CDR1 is SGHVS and CDR2 is FQNEAQ. The CDR3 is CASSPWERLAAPGGEQFF. DNA of the CDR3: TGTGCCAGCAGCCCTTGGGAACGGCTAGCGGCCCCCGGTGGTGAGCAGTTCTTC.

This rearrangement joins TRBV4-3 to TRBJ2-1; 7 bases are shared with TRBD2. Trimming at V came to 1 base and at J to 12 bases, leaving 6 bases not matched to a gene. Germline CDR1 and CDR2: LGHNA and YSLEER. This CDR3 contains 13 residues. The CDR3 coding sequence is TGCGCCAGCAGCCAAGGTTGGACTAGGATGCAGTTCTTC. This sequence encodes CASSQGWTRMQFF.

About this clone itself: The junction and the germline gene differ at one end; a read error may be behind it. The rearrangement uses TRBV29-1 and TRBJ2-1; tentative D call: TRBD1 (6 bases). The CDR3 contains 11 residues. Looked up from germline, CDR1 is SQVTM and CDR2 is ANQGSEA. This CDR3 is CSVEDPRGRIF. As DNA, the CDR3 is TGCAGCGTTGAAGATCCCAGGGGTAGGATCTTC.

The genes are TRBV19 and TRBJ2-2; D remains ambiguous. Trimming pared 5 bases from V and 8 bases from J, leaving 21 bases between. The germline gives CDR1 LNHDA, CDR2 SQIVND (reference sequence). The CDR3 runs to 16 residues. In DNA, the CDR3 is TGTGCCAGTAGTTATCCCTTTGGCTCAGGAATAGGGGAGCTGTTTTTT. Amino acids: CASSYPFGSGIGELFF.

This chain uses TRBV7-2 with TRBJ2-2; maybe TRBD1 (6 bases). V was trimmed by 5 bases and J by 5 bases, leaving 12 bases between them. The germline gives CDR1 SGHTA, CDR2 FQGNSA. The CDR3 is 14 residues long. The CDR3 sequence: CASSPITGTGELFF. The CDR3 DNA is TGTGCCAGCAGCCCTATCACAGGGACCGGGGAGCTGTTTTTT.

J is TRBJ2-3 and V is TRBV7-2; 7 bases match TRBD2. The V gene end was trimmed by 3 bases and the J gene end by 0 bases; junction bases not matched to a gene: 3. The CDR3 spans 15 residues. Germline V gives CDR1 SGHTA, CDR2 FQGNSA. The CDR3 DNA is TGTGCCAGCAGCTTCGGGAGGCGGAGCACAGATACGCAGTATTTT. Its translation: CASSFGRRSTDTQYF. Filled out from reference TRBV7-2 and TRBJ2-3, the complete variable domain reads GAGVSQSPSNKVTEKGKDVELRCDPISGHTALYWYRQSLGQGLEFLIYFQGNSAPDKSGLPSDRFSAERTGGSVSTLTIQRTQQEDSAVYLCASSFGRRSTDTQYFGPGTRLTVL.

V usage is TRBV7-9 and J usage is TRBJ2-1; 14 bases agree with TRBD2. The germline V gene has CDR1 SEHNR and CDR2 FQNEAQ (reference sequence). CDR3 size: 17 residues. Losses at the gene ends were 6 bases for V and 12 bases for J; bases not matched to a gene: 16. The CDR3 protein is CASSPKGLAGGERPQFF. As DNA, the CDR3 is TGTGCCAGCAGTCCCAAAGGACTAGCGGGAGGAGAACGACCGCAGTTCTTC.

This sequence joins TRBV2 and TRBJ2-1; 12 nucleotides match TRBD2. CDR1 SNHLY and CDR2 FYNNEI come from the germline V gene. The CDR3 loop spans 14 amino acids. Unmatched junction bases numbered 3, after V lost 7 bases and J lost 5 bases. The CDR3 sequence is CASTWTSGNNEQFF. The CDR3 region has the DNA TGTGCCAGCACGTGGACTAGCGGGAACAATGAGCAGTTCTTC.

The chain has TRBV7-6 and TRBJ1-2; D is ambiguous. V was shortened by 1 base and J by 4 bases, with 16 bases between the two germline ends. The CDR3 has 16 residues. Germline V gives CDR1 SGHVS, CDR2 FNYEAQ. The CDR3 reads CASSLGHGGAGYGYTF. The CDR3 DNA reads TGTGCCAGCAGCTTAGGTCATGGAGGCGCTGGCTATGGCTACACCTTC.

This clone was observed a few times. The J gene is TRBJ2-1, the V gene TRBV30, with 10 bases aligning to TRBD1. This CDR3 spans 16 amino acids. From germline, CDR1 is GTSNPN and CDR2 SVGIG (reference sequence). The ends lost 2 bases at V and 5 bases at J; junction bases unmatched: 9. In DNA form, the CDR3 reads TGTGCCTGGAGTAGACAGGGGGCGAGAGGGGACAATGAGCAGTTCTTC. It codes for CAWSRQGARGDNEQFF.

The rearrangement joins TRBV27 to TRBJ2-7, with 7 bases fitting TRBD1. Germline trimming cut 6 bases from V and 6 bases from J; bases unmatched to any gene: 11. The CDR3 covers 14 residues. CDR1 is MNHEY and CDR2 is SMNVEV in the germline V gene (reference sequence). CDR3 DNA: TGTGCCAGCAGCCCCGACAGGGCGGCGTCCGAGCAGTACTTC. This codes for CASSPDRAASEQYF.

The CDR3: CASSSRRPGQGMSNEKLFF. CDR3 nucleotide sequence: TGTGCCAGCAGCTCTCGTCGACCGGGACAGGGGATGTCTAATGAAAAACTGTTTTTT. The V gene is TRBV7-2, the J gene TRBJ1-4; 10 nucleotides match TRBD1. V was clipped by 4 bases and J by 3 bases; unmatched bases: 14. The length of the CDR3 is 19 residues. The V gene's germline CDR1 is SGHTA and CDR2 FQGNSA.

The chain combines TRBV5-8 with TRBJ2-2, with 9 nucleotides matching TRBD2. This CDR3 contains 17 residues. With 0 bases clipped from V and 7 bases from J, the junction kept 10 bases outside the gene matches. CDR1 SGHTS and CDR2 YDEGEE come from the germline V gene. The CDR3 coding sequence is TGTGCCAGCAGCTTGGGTCTAGCGGGACTCAATTACGGGGAGCTGTTTTTT. This gives the protein CASSLGLAGLNYGELFF.

This sequence joins TRBV13 and TRBJ2-1, with 14 positions matching TRBD2. The length of the CDR3 is 15 residues. Germline V CDR1 and CDR2: PRHDT, FYEKMQ (reference sequence). With V trimmed by 5 bases and J by 9 bases, 6 bases remained unmatched. DNA of the CDR3: TGTGCCAGCAGCGTGACTAGCGGGAGGGCGGGTGAGCAGTTCTTC. This encodes CASSVTSGRAGEQFF.